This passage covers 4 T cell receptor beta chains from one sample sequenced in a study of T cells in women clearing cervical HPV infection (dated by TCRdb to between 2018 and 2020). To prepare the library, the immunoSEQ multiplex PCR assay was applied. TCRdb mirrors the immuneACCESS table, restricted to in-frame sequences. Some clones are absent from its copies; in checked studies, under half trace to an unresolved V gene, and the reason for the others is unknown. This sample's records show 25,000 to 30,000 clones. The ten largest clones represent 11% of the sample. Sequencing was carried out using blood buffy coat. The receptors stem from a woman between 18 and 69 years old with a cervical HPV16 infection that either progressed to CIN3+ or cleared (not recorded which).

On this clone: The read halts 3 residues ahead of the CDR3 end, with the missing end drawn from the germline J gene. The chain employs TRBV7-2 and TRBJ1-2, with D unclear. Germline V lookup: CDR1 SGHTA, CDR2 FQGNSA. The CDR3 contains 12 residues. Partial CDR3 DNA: TGTGCCAGCAGCCCGGACTCTTACGAC. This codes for CASSPDSYD. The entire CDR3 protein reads CASSPDSYDYTF.

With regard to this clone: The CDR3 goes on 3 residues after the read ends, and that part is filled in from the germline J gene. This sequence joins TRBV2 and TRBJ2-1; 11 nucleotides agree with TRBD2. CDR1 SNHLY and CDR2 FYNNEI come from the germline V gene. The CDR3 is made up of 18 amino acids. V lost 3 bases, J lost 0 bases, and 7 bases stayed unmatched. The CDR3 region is CASSESRTSGSSYNEQFF. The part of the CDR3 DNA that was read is TGTGCCAGCAGTGAGTCCCGGACTAGCGGGTCCTCCTACAATGAG.

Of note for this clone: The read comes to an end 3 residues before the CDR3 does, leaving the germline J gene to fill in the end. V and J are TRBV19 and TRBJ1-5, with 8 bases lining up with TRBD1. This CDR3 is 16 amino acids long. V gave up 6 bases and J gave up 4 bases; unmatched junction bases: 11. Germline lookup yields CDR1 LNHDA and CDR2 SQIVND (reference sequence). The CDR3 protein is CASRRADRGRNQPQHF. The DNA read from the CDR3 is TGTGCCAGTAGACGGGCCGACAGGGGTCGGAATCAGCCC.

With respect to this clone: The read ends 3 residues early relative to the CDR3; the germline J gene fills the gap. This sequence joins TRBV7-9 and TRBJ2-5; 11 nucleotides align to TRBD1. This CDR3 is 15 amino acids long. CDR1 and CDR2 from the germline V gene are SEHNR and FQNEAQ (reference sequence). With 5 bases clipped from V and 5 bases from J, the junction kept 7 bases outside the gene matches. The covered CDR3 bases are TGTGCCAGCAGCCCGGGACAGGGGGTAACGGAGACC. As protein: CASSPGQGVTET. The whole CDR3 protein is CASSPGQGVTETQYF.